This TCR beta chain was sequenced during a study of Graves' ophthalmopathy and Graves' hyperthyroidism. In the study overall: Stable hyperthyroid donors showed no ophthalmopathy during 18 months follow-up.

Germline V lookup: CDR1 SEHNR, CDR2 FQNEAQ (reference sequence). This CDR3 has 19 residues. Trimming removed 4 bases from V and 3 bases from J, with 27 bases in between. Amplification of the TCR beta CDR3 regions used RNA transcripts (as template). RT-PCR was first run with HTBI primers, then multiplex PCR in a second round. One entry per CDR3 protein results from TCRdb running MiXCR on the multiplex PCR reads. Of roughly 600,000 distinct CDR3 sequences detected, less than 40% appear once; the ten largest clones hold about 4%. Clinicians made diagnoses from clinical symptoms, serum thyroxine, TRAb, thyroid ultrasound and orbital computed tomography.

Sequencing input: peripheral blood or thyroid tissue (not recorded which). This TCR came from an adult man with Graves' hyperthyroidism. V gene TRBV7-9 combines with J gene TRBJ1-2, with a tentative D call TRBD1 (6 bases). The CDR3 protein is CASSSPGLAGSGDDYGYTF. The DNA of the CDR3 is TGTGCCAGCAGCTCCCCGGGACTAGCGGGGTCAGGGGATGACTATGGCTACACCTTC.